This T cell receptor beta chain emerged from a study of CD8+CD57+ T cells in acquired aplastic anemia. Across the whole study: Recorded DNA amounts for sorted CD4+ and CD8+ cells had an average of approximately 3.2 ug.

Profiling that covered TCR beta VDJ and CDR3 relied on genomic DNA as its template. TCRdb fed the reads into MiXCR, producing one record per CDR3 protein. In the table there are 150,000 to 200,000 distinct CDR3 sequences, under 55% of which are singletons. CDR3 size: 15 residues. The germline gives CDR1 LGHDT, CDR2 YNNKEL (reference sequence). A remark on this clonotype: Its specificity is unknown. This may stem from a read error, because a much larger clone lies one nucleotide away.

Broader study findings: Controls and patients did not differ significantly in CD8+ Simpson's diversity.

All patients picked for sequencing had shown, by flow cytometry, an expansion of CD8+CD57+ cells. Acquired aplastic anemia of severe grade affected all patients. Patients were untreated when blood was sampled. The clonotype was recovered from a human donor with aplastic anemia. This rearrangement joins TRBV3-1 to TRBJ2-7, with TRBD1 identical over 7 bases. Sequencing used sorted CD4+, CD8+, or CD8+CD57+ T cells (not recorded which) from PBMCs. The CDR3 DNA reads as TGTGCCAGCAGCCAAGTAAGTGGGACAGTCTACGATCAGTACTTC. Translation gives CASSQVSGTVYDQYF.